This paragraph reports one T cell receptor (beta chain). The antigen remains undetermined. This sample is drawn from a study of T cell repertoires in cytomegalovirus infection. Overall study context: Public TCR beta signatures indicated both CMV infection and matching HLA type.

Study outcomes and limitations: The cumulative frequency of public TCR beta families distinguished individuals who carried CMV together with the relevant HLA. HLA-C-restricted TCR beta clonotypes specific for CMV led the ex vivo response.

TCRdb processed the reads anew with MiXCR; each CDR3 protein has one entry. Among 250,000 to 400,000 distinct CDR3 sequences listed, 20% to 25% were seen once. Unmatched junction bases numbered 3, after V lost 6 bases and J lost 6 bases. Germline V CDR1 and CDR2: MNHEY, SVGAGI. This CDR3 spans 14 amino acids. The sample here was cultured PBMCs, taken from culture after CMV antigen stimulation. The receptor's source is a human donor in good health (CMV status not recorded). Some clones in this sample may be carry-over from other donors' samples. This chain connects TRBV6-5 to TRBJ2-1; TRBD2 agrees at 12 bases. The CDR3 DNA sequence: TGTGCCAGCAGCCCTAGCGGGGGGGGCAATGAGCAGTTCTTC. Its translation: CASSPSGGGNEQFF.